A single sample gave rise to the 26 T cell receptor beta chains below, sequenced in a study of long-term antiretroviral therapy in people with HIV. Version v3.0 of the immunoSEQ assay was performed at survey level. Using immunoSEQ multiplex PCR, the repertoire was profiled, and TCRdb retains in-frame clones only, with some absent. The sample carries 25,000 to 30,000 clones, approximately 93% recorded once. The sample was unsorted PBMCs, taken 3.1 years after starting antiretroviral therapy. The receptors originated from a man younger than 35 with HIV.

The chain recombines TRBV7-9 with TRBJ2-2; weak D call: TRBD1 (5 bases). The CDR3 sequence is 16 residues long. Germline CDR1 is SEHNR and CDR2 is FQNEAQ (reference sequence). The ends were cut back, 5 bases at V and 4 bases at J, with 17 bases in the middle. CDR3 in DNA: TGTGCCAGCAGCCCTCCCTTGGGGCAAGGCACCGGGGAGCTGTTTTTT. Its translation: CASSPPLGQGTGELFF.

V usage is TRBV5-4 and J usage is TRBJ1-3; D gene unclear. The CDR3 runs to 14 residues. Trimming took off 1 base at V and 0 bases at J, with 5 bases between the two ends. In germline, CDR1 is SGHNT, CDR2 YYREEE (reference sequence). The CDR3 loop reads CASSLSSSGNTIYF. The CDR3 nucleotides read TGTGCCAGCAGCTTGTCCAGCTCTGGAAACACCATATATTTT.

The CDR3 DNA is TGTGCCAGCAGCCAAGGGGAGAAGCGCGAAAAACTGTTTTTT. Translation: CASSQGEKREKLFF. The V and J genes are TRBV28 and TRBJ1-4, with a tentative D call TRBD1 (5 bases). This CDR3 is built from 14 residues. Germline V gene data show CDR1 as MDHEN and CDR2 as SYDVKM. The V end was cut by 6 bases, the J end by 8 bases, with 16 bases between. The complete variable domain, with remaining parts taken from reference TRBV28 and TRBJ1-4, reads DVKVTQSSRYLVKRTGEKVFLECVQDMDHENMFWYRQDPGLGLRLIYFSYDVKMKEKGDIPEGYSVSREKKERFSLILESASTNQTSMYLCASSQGEKREKLFFGSGTQLSVL.

The chain uses TRBV7-6 and TRBJ2-1; TRBD1 agrees at 7 bases. The V and J ends lost 0 bases and 0 bases, in that order; junction bases with no gene match: 2. The CDR3 has 16 residues. Germline-derived CDR1 and CDR2 are SGHVS and FNYEAQ. Here the CDR3 DNA reads TGTGCCAGCAGCTTAGCCGCAGGGGGCTCCTACAATGAGCAGTTCTTC. Protein sequence: CASSLAAGGSYNEQFF.

This chain uses TRBV2 with TRBJ2-1, with D perhaps matching TRBD2 (6 bases). Germline CDR1 SNHLY, CDR2 FYNNEI. The CDR3 loop spans 13 amino acids. Trimming left V 6 bases short and J 8 bases short, with 14 bases between. CDR3 protein: CASSAGRRDEQFF. DNA of the CDR3: TGTGCCAGCAGCGCGGGGCGGCGCGATGAGCAGTTCTTC.

The V and J genes are TRBV7-9 and TRBJ2-5, with 10 nucleotides matching TRBD2. Per germline, CDR1 SEHNR and CDR2 FQNEAQ (reference sequence). V lost 4 bases, J lost 10 bases, and 18 bases stayed unmatched. The CDR3 extends over 17 amino acids. As DNA, the CDR3 is TGTGCCAGCAGCTCCAACCGGTGGGGAGCGGGAGGGGTGGGCCAGTACTTC. This gives the protein CASSSNRWGAGGVGQYF.

The chain employs TRBV18 and TRBJ2-7, with TRBD2 matching 9 bases. V was clipped by 1 base and J by 5 bases; unmatched bases: 6. From germline, CDR1 is KGHSH and CDR2 LQKENI. The CDR3 contains 15 residues. CDR3 sequence reads: CASSPLAGGTHEQYF. In DNA form, the CDR3 reads TGTGCCAGCTCACCACTCGCGGGGGGGACCCACGAGCAGTACTTC. The complete variable domain, with remaining parts taken from reference TRBV18 and TRBJ2-7, reads NAGVMQNPRHLVRRRGQEARLRCSPMKGHSHVYWYRQLPEEGLKFMVYLQKENIIDESGMPKERFSAEFPKEGPSILRIQQVVRGDSAAYFCASSPLAGGTHEQYFGPGTRLTVT.

This rearrangement joins TRBV7-8 to TRBJ2-1, with a tentative D call TRBD2 (6 bases). The CDR3 is 13 residues long. Germline CDR1 and CDR2: SGHVS and FQNEAQ. Trimming pared 7 bases from V and 8 bases from J, leaving 15 bases between. Here the CDR3 DNA reads TGTGCCAGCATAGGTTCGGGAGAGCATGAGCAGTTCTTC. Its translation is CASIGSGEHEQFF.

The chain carries TRBV6-6 and TRBJ2-7, with TRBD1 matching over 7 bases. The CDR3 is 15 amino acids. CDR1 and CDR2 (germline): MNHNY, SVGAGI (reference sequence). V was clipped by 5 bases and J by 0 bases; unmatched bases: 7. The CDR3 protein is CASSRPGQSSYEQYF. The CDR3 DNA reads TGTGCCAGCAGTCGACCGGGACAGAGCTCCTACGAGCAGTACTTC.

Here the CDR3 DNA reads TGTGCCAGCAGTGGGGAAGCAACTAATGAAAAACTGTTTTTT. This gives the protein CASSGEATNEKLFF. V usage is TRBV2 and J usage is TRBJ1-4; the D is unclear. The germline V gene has CDR1 SNHLY and CDR2 FYNNEI. V lost 4 bases and J 0 bases, leaving 6 bases between the germline ends. The CDR3 contains 14 residues.

This sequence joins TRBV5-5 and TRBJ2-5; possible D gene TRBD2, 6 bases. Germline CDR1 and CDR2: SGHKS and YYEKEE (reference sequence). This CDR3 is 13 amino acids long. The V and J ends lost 2 bases and 4 bases respectively, with 9 bases between them. CDR3 region: CASSFRRAETQYF. The CDR3 DNA follows: TGTGCCAGCAGCTTCCGGAGGGCAGAGACCCAGTACTTC.

The chain has TRBV29-1 and TRBJ2-1, with 10 positions matching TRBD2. There are 14 residues in the CDR3. Germline V gene sequence: CDR1 SQVTM, CDR2 ANQGSEA. Trimming removed 4 bases from V and 4 bases from J; junction bases left unmatched: 4. The CDR3 nucleotides are TGCAGCGTTGTTACTAGCGGGGCTTACAATGAGCAGTTCTTC. The encoded protein is CSVVTSGAYNEQFF.

The chain carries TRBV29-1 and TRBJ2-5, with TRBD2 matching over 7 bases. Germline assignment: CDR1 SQVTM and CDR2 ANQGSEA. With V trimmed by 0 bases and J by 2 bases, 9 bases remained unmatched. This CDR3 has 16 residues. The CDR3 nucleotides are TGCAGCGTTGAAGAAGGCGTCCGGGGGGTTCAAGAGACCCAGTACTTC. It codes for CSVEEGVRGVQETQYF.

V is TRBV11-2 and J is TRBJ2-7; D may correspond to TRBD1 or TRBD2 (5 bases each). The V and J ends lost 6 bases and 1 base respectively, with 13 bases between them. Germline V gives CDR1 SGHAT, CDR2 FQNNGV. The CDR3 is 14 residues long. CDR3 nucleotides: TGTGCCAGCAGTTACGGGGCCCTATCCTACGAGCAGTACTTC. It specifies CASSYGALSYEQYF.

This chain joins TRBV6-1 and TRBJ1-3; D is undetermined. V lost 7 bases to trimming and J lost 0 bases, with 13 bases between them. Germline V gene sequence: CDR1 MNHNS, CDR2 SASEGT. The CDR3 spans 15 residues. The CDR3 nucleotides are TGTGCCAGCATGGACGGAGTCATCTCTGGAAACACCATATATTTT. This codes for CASMDGVISGNTIYF.

The chain uses TRBV18 and TRBJ1-1, with 7 nucleotides matching TRBD1. The CDR3 consists of 16 residues. Trimming at V came to 2 bases and at J to 0 bases, leaving 6 bases not matched to a gene. CDR1 and CDR2 (germline): KGHSH, LQKENI. This CDR3 is CASSPRDRSMNTEAFF. As DNA, the CDR3 is TGTGCCAGCTCACCAAGGGACAGAAGTATGAACACTGAAGCTTTCTTT.

The V call is TRBV6-1, the J call TRBJ2-1; D is perhaps TRBD2 (5 bases). Germline loops: CDR1 MNHNS, CDR2 SASEGT. V was trimmed by 5 bases and J by 6 bases, leaving 14 bases between them. This CDR3 contains 14 residues. This CDR3 reads CASSPPPGGNEQFF. CDR3 sequence (DNA): TGTGCCAGCAGTCCCCCCCCAGGAGGCAATGAGCAGTTCTTC.

Remarks on this clone: The junction differs from germline at one of its ends, possibly a read error. This chain joins TRBV7-7 and TRBJ2-1; no reliable D call. Germline loops: CDR1 SSHAT, CDR2 FNYEAQ (reference sequence). The CDR3 extends over 13 amino acids. The CDR3 bases are TGTGCTAGCAGCTTAAGTCCAGCGAATGAGCAGTTCTTC. Translated: CASSLSPANEQFF. Full variable domain (remainder filled in from reference TRBV7-7 and TRBJ2-1): GAGVSQSPRYKVTKRGQDVTLRCDPISSHATLYWYQQALGQGPEFLTYFNYEAQPDKSGLPSDRFSAERPEGSISTLTIQRTEQRDSAMYRCASSLSPANEQFFGPGTRLTVL.

This sequence joins TRBV19 and TRBJ1-2, with 7 bases identical to TRBD1. CDR3 length equals 15 residues. CDR1 and CDR2 from the germline V gene are LNHDA and SQIVND (reference sequence). Trimming took 3 bases from V and 0 from J; bases not matched to a gene: 4. The CDR3 reads CASSIGDSPNYGYTF. As DNA, the CDR3 is TGTGCCAGTAGTATCGGGGACAGTCCTAACTATGGCTACACCTTC.

This chain links TRBV30 with TRBJ2-7, with D possibly TRBD1 on 6 matching bases. V was pared by 4 bases and J by 0 bases, with 7 bases between. Germline V CDR1 and CDR2: GTSNPN, SVGIG (reference sequence). This CDR3 spans 12 amino acids. CDR3 loop: CAWNRDSYEQYF. The DNA for the CDR3 is TGTGCCTGGAACAGGGACTCCTACGAGCAGTACTTC.

V gene TRBV19 combines with J gene TRBJ1-4, with D tentatively TRBD1 (6 bases). Germline CDR1 LNHDA, CDR2 SQIVND (reference sequence). The CDR3 runs to 13 residues. V gave up 7 bases and J gave up 4 bases, with 10 bases separating them. The CDR3 loop is CASKIRGNEKLFF. CDR3 coding DNA: TGTGCCAGTAAAATCAGGGGTAATGAAAAACTGTTTTTT.

This chain joins TRBV13 and TRBJ2-1; 13 nucleotides agree with TRBD2. Germline CDR1 reads PRHDT; CDR2 reads FYEKMQ (reference sequence). The CDR3 has 15 residues. Germline trimming cut 3 bases from V and 5 bases from J; bases unmatched to any gene: 1. CDR3 loop: CASSLTSGGNNEQFF. The CDR3, as DNA: TGTGCCAGCAGCTTGACTAGCGGGGGGAACAATGAGCAGTTCTTC.

This sequence joins TRBV7-2 and TRBJ2-5; 7 bases fit TRBD2. Per the germline V gene, CDR1 is SGHTA and CDR2 is FQGNSA. There are 14 residues in the CDR3. V gave up 6 bases and J gave up 5 bases; unmatched junction bases: 9. The CDR3 protein is CASSRTGGPETQYF. Written as DNA, the CDR3 is TGTGCCAGCAGTAGAACGGGAGGTCCTGAGACCCAGTACTTC. Variable domain in full (rest from reference TRBV7-2 and TRBJ2-5): GAGVSQSPSNKVTEKGKDVELRCDPISGHTALYWYRQSLGQGLEFLIYFQGNSAPDKSGLPSDRFSAERTGGSVSTLTIQRTQQEDSAVYLCASSRTGGPETQYFGPGTRLLVL.

V and J are TRBV5-6 and TRBJ1-1; TRBD1 might be the D (5 bases). CDR3 length: 15 residues. V lost 2 bases and J lost 5, with 16 bases in between. The germline CDR1 and CDR2 sequences are SGHDT and YYEEEE. CDR3 in DNA: TGTGCCAGCAGCTTTTTGGGGGATAGTGGGACTGAAGCTTTCTTT. Translating gives CASSFLGDSGTEAFF.

The rearrangement links TRBV30 to TRBJ1-1; D ambiguous. The V gene's germline CDR1 is GTSNPN and CDR2 SVGIG (reference sequence). Trimming removed 4 bases from V and 4 bases from J, with 10 bases in between. The CDR3 covers 12 residues. CDR3 in DNA: TGTGCCTGGATGAACCGGGGCACTGAAGCTTTCTTT. It codes for CAWMNRGTEAFF. The whole variable domain, remainder taken from reference TRBV30 and TRBJ1-1, is SQTIHQWPATLVQPVGSPLSLECTVEGTSNPNLYWYRQAAGRGLQLLFYSVGIGQISSEVPQNLSASRPQDRQFILSSKKLLLSDSGFYLCAWMNRGTEAFFGQGTRLTVV.

V usage is TRBV6-5 and J usage is TRBJ2-7; D perhaps matches TRBD2 (6 bases). The CDR3 runs 14 residues. V was shortened by 1 base and J by 2 bases, with 9 bases between the two germline ends. CDR1 MNHEY and CDR2 SVGAGI come from the germline V gene. In nucleotides, the CDR3 is TGTGCCAGCAGTTACTATCGGGGGACCTACGAGCAGTACTTC. Its translation: CASSYYRGTYEQYF.